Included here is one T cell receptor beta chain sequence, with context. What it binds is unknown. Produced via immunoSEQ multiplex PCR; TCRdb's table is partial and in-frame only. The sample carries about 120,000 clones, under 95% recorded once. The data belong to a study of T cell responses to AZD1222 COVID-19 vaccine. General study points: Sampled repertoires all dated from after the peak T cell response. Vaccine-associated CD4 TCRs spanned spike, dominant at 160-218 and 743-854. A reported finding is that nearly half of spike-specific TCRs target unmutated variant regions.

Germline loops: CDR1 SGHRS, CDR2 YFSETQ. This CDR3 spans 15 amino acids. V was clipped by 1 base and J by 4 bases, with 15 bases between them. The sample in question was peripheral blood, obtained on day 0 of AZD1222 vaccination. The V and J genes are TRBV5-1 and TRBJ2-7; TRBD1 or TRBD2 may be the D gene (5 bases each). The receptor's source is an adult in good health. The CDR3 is CASSLIRDPEYEQYF. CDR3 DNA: TGCGCCAGCAGCTTGATTCGGGACCCGGAATACGAGCAGTACTTC. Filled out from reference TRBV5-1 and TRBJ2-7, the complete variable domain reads KAGVTQTPRYLIKTRGQQVTLSCSPISGHRSVSWYQQTPGQGLQFLFEYFSETQRNKGNFPGRFSGRQFSNSRSEMNVSTLELGDSALYLCASSLIRDPEYEQYFGPGTRLTVT.